This T cell receptor (beta chain) derives from a study of blood T cell repertoires in COVID-19. TCRdb's copy holds only in-frame clones and misses some; the assay was immunoSEQ multiplex PCR. Of about 240,000 clones listed, 75% to 85% were seen once; the top ten hold around 7%. This CDR3 has 14 residues. J was trimmed by 6 bases and V by 7 bases; bases with no gene match: 8. Germline CDR1 is SEHNR and CDR2 is FQNEAQ (reference sequence). This clonotype originated in a woman aged 80 or over with COVID-19, enrolled during active disease. The chain combines TRBV7-9 with TRBJ1-3; 8 bases are a match to TRBD1. Material: peripheral blood. The CDR3 DNA sequence: TGTGCCAGCACTTTATCAGGGGGCGAAAACACCATATATTTT. It translates to CASTLSGGENTIYF.